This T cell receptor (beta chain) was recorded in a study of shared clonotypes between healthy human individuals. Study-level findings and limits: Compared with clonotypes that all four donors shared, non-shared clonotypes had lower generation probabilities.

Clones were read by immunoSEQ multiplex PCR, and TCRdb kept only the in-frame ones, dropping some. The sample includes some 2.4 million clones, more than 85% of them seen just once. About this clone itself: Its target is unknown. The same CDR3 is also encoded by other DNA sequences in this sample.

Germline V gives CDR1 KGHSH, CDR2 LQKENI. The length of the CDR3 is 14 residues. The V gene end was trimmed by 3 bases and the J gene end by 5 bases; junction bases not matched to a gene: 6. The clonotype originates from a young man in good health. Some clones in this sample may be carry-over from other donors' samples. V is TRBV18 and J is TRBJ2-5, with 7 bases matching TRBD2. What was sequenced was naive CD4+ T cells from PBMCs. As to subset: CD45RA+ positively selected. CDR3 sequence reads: CASSPQGGRETQYF. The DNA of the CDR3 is TGTGCCAGCTCACCGCAGGGAGGGCGGGAGACCCAGTACTTC.